Below are 2 T cell receptor beta chains sequenced from a single sample in a study of blood T cell repertoires in COVID-19. Produced via immunoSEQ multiplex PCR; TCRdb's table is partial and in-frame only. The sample records about 92,000 clones, roughly 75% being singletons. The sample consisted of peripheral blood. The receptors stem from a man aged 50-59 years who had recovered from COVID-19.

The V and J genes are TRBV5-1 and TRBJ2-5; 7 nucleotides align to TRBD2. This CDR3 comprises 15 residues. The trim removed 7 bases at V and 1 base at J, leaving 10 bases unmatched. Germline-derived CDR1 and CDR2 are SGHRS and YFSETQ. The CDR3 sequence is CASVLSGTPQETQYF. CDR3 coding DNA: TGCGCCAGCGTGTTGAGCGGGACTCCCCAAGAGACCCAGTACTTC.

The CDR3 DNA sequence: TGTGCCAGCAGTTTAAGGCTCCGCCGGGACATGGACACTGAAGCTTTCTTT. This sequence encodes CASSLRLRRDMDTEAFF. The chain couples TRBV27 to TRBJ1-1; a weak D match, TRBD1 (6 bases). CDR1 and CDR2 from the germline V gene are MNHEY and SMNVEV (reference sequence). Trimming pared 2 bases from V and 3 bases from J, leaving 19 bases between. The CDR3 runs 17 residues.